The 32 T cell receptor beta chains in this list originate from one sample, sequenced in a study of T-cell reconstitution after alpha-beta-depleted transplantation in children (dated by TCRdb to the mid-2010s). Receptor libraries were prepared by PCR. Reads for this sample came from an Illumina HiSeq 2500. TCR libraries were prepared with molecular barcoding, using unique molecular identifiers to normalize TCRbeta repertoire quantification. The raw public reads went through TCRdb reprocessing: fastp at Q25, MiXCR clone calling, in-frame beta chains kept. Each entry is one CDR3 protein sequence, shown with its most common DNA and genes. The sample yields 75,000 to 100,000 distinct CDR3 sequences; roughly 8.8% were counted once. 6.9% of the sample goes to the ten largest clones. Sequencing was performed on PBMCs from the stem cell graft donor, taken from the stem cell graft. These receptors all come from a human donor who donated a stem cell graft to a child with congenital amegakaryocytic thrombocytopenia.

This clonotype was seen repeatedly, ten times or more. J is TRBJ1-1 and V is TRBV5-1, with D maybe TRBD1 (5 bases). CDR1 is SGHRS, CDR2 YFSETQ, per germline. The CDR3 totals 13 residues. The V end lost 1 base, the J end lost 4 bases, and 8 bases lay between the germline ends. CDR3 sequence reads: CASSLPGLTEAFF. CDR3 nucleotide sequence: TGCGCCAGCAGCTTGCCGGGGCTCACTGAAGCTTTCTTT.

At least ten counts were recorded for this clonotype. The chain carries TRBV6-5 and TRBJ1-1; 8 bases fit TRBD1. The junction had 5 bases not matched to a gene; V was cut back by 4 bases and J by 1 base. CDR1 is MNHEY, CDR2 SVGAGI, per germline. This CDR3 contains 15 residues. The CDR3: CASSSDRVGNTEAFF. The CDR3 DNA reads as TGTGCCAGCAGTTCGGACAGGGTTGGGAACACTGAAGCTTTCTTT.

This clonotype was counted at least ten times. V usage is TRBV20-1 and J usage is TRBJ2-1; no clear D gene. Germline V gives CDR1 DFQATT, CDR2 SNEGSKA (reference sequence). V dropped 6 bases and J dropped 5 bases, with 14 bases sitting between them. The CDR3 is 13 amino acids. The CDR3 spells CSARRVRDNEQFF. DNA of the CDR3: TGCAGTGCCAGAAGGGTGCGTGACAATGAGCAGTTCTTC.

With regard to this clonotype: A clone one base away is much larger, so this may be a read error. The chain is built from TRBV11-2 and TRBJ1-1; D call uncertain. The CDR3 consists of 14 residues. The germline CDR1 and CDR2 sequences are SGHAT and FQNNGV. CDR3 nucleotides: TGTGCCGGCAGCCCAGCCTGGAGGAACACTGAAGCTTTCTTT. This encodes CAGSPAWRNTEAFF. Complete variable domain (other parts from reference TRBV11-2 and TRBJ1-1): EAGVAQSPRYKIIEKRQSVAFWCNPISGHATLYWYQQILGQGPKLLIQFQNNGVVDDSQLPKDRFSAERLKGVDSTLKIQPAKLEDSAVYLCAGSPAWRNTEAFFGQGTRLTVV.

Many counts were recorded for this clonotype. The DNA of the CDR3 is TGTGCCAGCTCAACAAAAGGGGGTGACCCCCCGGATACGCAGTATTTT. Translating gives CASSTKGGDPPDTQYF. The chain couples TRBV18 to TRBJ2-3, with D perhaps TRBD1 (6 bases). Trimming removed 5 bases from V and 6 bases from J, with 21 bases in between. CDR1 is KGHSH, CDR2 LQKENI, per germline. This CDR3 spans 16 amino acids.

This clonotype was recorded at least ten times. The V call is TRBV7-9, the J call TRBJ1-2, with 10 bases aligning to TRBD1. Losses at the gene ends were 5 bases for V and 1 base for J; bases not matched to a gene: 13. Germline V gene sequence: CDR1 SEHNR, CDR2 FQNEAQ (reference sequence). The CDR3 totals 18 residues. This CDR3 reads CASSAGTGVSLYNYGYTF. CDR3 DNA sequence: TGTGCCAGCAGCGCGGGGACAGGGGTGTCCCTCTATAACTATGGCTACACCTTC.

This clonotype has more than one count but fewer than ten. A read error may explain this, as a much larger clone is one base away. The CDR3 sequence: CASSLARGGVAKNSQYF. The DNA for the CDR3 is TGTGCCAGCAGTTTAGCGCGGGGAGGGGTAGCCAAAAACAGTCAGTACTTC. The chain links TRBV7-8 to TRBJ2-4; 7 bases align to TRBD2. CDR1 is SGHVS, CDR2 FQNEAQ, per germline. The CDR3 covers 17 residues. The full variable domain, completed using reference TRBV7-8 and TRBJ2-4, is GAGVSQSPRYKVAKRGQDVALRCDPISGHVSLFWYQQALGQGPEFLTYFQNEAQLDKSGLPSDRFFAERPEGSVSTLKIQRTQQEDSAVYLCASSLARGGVAKNSQYFGAGTRLSVL.

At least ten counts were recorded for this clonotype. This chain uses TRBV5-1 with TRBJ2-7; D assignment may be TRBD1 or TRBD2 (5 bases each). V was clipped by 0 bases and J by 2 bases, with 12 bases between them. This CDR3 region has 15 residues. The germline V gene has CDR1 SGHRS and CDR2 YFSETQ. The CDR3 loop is CASSLGWGIPYEQYF. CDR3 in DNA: TGCGCCAGCAGCTTGGGGTGGGGGATCCCCTACGAGCAGTACTTC.

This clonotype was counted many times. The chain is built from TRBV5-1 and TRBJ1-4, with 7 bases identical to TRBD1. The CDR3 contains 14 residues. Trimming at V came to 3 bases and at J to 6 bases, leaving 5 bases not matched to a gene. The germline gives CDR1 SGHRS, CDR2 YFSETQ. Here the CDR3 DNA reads TGCGCCAGCAGCTCGACAGGGATGGATGAAAAACTGTTTTTT. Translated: CASSSTGMDEKLFF.

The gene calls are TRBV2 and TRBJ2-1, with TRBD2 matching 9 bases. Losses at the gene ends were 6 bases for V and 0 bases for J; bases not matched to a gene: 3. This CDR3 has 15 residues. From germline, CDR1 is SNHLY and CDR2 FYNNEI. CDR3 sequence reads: CASRDSGSSYNEQFF. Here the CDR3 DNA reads TGTGCCAGCAGAGATAGCGGGAGCTCCTACAATGAGCAGTTCTTC.

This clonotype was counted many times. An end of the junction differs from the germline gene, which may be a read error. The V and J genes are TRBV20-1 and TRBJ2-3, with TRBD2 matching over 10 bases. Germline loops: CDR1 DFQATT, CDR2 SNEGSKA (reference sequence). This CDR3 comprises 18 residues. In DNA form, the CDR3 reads TGCAGTGCACCGAGGCTAGCGGGGGCCATCTCTAGCACAAATACGCAGTATTTT. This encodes CSAPRLAGAISSTNTQYF.

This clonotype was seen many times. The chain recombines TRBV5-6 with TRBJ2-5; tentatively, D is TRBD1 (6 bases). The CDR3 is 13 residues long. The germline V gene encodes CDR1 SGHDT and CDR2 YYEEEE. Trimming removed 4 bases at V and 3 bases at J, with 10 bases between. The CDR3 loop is CASSIGTKETQYF. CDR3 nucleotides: TGTGCCAGCAGCATAGGGACAAAAGAGACCCAGTACTTC. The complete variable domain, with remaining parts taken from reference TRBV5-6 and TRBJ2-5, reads DAGVTQSPTHLIKTRGQQVTLRCSPKSGHDTVSWYQQALGQGPQFIFQYYEEEERQRGNFPDRFSGHQFPNYSSELNVNALLLGDSALYLCASSIGTKETQYFGPGTRLLVL.

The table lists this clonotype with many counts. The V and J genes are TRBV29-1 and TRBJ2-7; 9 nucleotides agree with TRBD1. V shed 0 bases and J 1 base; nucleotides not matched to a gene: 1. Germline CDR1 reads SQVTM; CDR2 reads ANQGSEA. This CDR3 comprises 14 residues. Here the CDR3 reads CSVEETGGSYEQYF. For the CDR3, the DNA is TGCAGCGTTGAAGAGACAGGGGGTTCCTACGAGCAGTACTTC.

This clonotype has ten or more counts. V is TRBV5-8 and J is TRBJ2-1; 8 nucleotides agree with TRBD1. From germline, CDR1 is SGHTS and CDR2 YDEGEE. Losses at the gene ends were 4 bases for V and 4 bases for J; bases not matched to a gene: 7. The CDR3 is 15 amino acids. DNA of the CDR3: TGTGCCAGCAGCCCAGGGGGCAGGGGATACAATGAGCAGTTCTTC. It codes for CASSPGGRGYNEQFF.

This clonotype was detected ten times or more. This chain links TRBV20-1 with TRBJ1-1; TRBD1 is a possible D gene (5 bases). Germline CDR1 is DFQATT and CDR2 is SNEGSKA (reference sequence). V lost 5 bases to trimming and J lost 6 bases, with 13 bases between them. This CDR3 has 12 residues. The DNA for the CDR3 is TGCAGTGCTGGGGGGAGGGGATCTGAAGCTTTCTTT. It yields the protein CSAGGRGSEAFF.

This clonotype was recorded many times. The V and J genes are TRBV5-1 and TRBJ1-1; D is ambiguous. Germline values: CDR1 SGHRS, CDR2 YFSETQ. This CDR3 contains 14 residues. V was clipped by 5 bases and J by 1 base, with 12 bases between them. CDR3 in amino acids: CASSSFSRNTEAFF. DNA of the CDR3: TGCGCCAGCAGTTCATTCTCGCGGAACACTGAAGCTTTCTTT.

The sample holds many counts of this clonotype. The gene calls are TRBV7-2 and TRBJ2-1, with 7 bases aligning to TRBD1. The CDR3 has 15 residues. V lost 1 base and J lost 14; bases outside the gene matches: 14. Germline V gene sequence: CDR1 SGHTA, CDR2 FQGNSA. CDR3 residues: CASSLGPIRDSREFF. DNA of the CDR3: TGTGCCAGCAGCTTAGGCCCAATCCGGGACAGCCGTGAGTTCTTC.

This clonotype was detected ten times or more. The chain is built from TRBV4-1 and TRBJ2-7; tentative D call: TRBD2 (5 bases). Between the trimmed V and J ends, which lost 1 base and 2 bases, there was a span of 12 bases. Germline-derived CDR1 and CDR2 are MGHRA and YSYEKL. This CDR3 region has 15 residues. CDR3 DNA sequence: TGCGCCAGCAGCCAAGTACCCCGGGGTACCTACGAGCAGTACTTC. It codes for CASSQVPRGTYEQYF.

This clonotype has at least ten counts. CDR3 in DNA: TGTGCCAGCAGCCAAGCTGCGGGTTCCTACAATGAGCAGTTCTTC. Encoded protein: CASSQAAGSYNEQFF. V and J are TRBV3-1 and TRBJ2-1; tentative D call: TRBD2 (5 bases). Trimming cost V 1 base and J 1 base, with 8 bases left between them. Per germline, CDR1 LGHDT and CDR2 YNNKEL (reference sequence). The length of the CDR3 is 15 residues.

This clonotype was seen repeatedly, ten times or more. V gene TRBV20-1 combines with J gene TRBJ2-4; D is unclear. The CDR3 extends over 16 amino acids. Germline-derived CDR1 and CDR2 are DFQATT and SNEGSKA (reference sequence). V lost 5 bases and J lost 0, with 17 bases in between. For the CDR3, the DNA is TGCAGTGCTCCGGGCCTATTGTCTGAAGCCAAAAACATTCAGTACTTC. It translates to CSAPGLLSEAKNIQYF.

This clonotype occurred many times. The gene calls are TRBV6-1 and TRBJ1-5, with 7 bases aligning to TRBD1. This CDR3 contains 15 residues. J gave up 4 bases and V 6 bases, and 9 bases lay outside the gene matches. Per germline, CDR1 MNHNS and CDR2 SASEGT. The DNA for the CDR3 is TGTGCCAGCAGCATAAGACAGGGCCGGAATCAGCCCCAGCATTTT. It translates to CASSIRQGRNQPQHF.

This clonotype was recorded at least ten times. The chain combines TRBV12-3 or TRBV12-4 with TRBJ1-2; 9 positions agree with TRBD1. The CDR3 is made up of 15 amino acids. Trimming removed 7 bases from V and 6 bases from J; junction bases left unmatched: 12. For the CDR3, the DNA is TGTGCCAGCACATCTCGACAGGGGGTTTTCAATGGCTACACCTTC. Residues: CASTSRQGVFNGYTF.

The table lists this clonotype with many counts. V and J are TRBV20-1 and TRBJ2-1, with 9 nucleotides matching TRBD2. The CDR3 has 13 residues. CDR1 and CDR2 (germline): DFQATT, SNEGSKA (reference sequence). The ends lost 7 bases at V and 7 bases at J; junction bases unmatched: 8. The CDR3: CSEGGRGMNEQFF. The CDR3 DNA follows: TGCAGTGAAGGCGGGAGGGGGATGAATGAGCAGTTCTTC.

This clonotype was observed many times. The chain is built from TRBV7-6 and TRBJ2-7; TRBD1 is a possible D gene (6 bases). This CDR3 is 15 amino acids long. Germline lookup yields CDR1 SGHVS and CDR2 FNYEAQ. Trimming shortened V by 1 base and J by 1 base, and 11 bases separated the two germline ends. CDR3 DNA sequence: TGTGCCAGCAGCTTAGGGGCAGGGGTTTCCTACGAGCAGTACTTC. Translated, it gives CASSLGAGVSYEQYF.

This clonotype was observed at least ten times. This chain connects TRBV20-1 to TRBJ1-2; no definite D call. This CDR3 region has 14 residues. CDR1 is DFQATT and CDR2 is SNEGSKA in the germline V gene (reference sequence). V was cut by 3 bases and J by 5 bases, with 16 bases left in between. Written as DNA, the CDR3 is TGCAGTGCTAGGCTTCTCCGGGGTGCTTATGGCTACACCTTC. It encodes CSARLLRGAYGYTF.

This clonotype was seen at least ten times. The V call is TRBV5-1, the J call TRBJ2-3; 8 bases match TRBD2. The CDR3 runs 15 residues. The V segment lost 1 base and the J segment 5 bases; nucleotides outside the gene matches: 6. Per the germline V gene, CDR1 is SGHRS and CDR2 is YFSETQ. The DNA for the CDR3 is TGCGCCAGCAGCTTGAGCGGGGGTACCGGAGATACGCAGTATTTT. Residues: CASSLSGGTGDTQYF.

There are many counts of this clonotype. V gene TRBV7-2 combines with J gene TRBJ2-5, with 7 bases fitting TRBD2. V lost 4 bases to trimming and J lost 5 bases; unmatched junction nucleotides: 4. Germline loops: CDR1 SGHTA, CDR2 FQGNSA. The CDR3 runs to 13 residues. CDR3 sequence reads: CASSSGTMETQYF. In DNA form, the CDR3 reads TGTGCCAGCAGCTCCGGGACTATGGAGACCCAGTACTTC.

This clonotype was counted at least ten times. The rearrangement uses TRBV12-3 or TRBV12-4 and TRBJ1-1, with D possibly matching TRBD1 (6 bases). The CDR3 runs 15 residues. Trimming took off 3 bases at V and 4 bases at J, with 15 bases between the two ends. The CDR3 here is CASSLGGAGLTEAFF. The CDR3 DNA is TGTGCCAGCAGTTTGGGGGGGGCGGGGCTCACTGAAGCTTTCTTT.

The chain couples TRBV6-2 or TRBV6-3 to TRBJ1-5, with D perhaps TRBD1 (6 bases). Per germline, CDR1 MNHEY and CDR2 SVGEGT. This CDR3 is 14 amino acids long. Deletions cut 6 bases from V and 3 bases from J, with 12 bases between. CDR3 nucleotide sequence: TGTGCCAGCAGGGACGGGACATCCAATCAGCCCCAGCATTTT. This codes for CASRDGTSNQPQHF.

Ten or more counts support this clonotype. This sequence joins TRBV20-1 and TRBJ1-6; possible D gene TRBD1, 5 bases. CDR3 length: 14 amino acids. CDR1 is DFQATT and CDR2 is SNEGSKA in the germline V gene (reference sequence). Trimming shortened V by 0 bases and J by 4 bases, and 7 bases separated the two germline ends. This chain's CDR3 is CSARDQGYNSPLHF. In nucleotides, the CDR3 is TGCAGTGCTAGAGATCAGGGATATAATTCACCCCTCCACTTT.

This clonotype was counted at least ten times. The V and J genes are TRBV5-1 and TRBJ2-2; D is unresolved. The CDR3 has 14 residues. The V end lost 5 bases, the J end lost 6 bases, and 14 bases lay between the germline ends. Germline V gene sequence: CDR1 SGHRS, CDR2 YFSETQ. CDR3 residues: CASREGYVAGELFF. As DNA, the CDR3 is TGCGCCAGCAGGGAAGGTTATGTGGCCGGGGAGCTGTTTTTT.

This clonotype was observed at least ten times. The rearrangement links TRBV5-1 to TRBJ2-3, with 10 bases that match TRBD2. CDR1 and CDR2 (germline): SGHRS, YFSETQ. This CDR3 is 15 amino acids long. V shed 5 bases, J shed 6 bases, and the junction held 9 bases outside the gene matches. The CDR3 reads CASSPGTSVLDTQYF. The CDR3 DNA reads TGCGCCAGCAGTCCCGGGACTAGCGTTTTGGATACGCAGTATTTT.